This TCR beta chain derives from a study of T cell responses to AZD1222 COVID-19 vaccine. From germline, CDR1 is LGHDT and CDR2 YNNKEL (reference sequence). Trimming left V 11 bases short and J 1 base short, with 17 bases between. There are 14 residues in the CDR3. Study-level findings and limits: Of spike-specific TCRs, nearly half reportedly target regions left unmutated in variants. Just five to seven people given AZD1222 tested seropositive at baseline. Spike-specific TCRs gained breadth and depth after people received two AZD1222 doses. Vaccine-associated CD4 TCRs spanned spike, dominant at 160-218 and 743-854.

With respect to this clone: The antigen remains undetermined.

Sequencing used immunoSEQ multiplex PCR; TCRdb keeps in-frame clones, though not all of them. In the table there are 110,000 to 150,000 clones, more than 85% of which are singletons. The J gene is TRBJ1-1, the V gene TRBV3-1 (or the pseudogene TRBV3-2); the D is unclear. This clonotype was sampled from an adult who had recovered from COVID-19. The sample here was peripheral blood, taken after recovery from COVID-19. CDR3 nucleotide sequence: TGTGCCTCTTCCAGTCACCTAAGGAACACTGAAGCTTTCTTT. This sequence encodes CASSSHLRNTEAFF.